This note documents a single TCR beta chain sequence. What it binds is not known. The V end lost 6 bases, the J end lost 8 bases, and 11 bases lay between the germline ends. Looked up from germline, CDR1 is SGHAT and CDR2 is FQNNGV. This CDR3 region has 11 residues. Stated treatment: oral pan-JAK inhibitor, 5-10 mg twice daily. These data originate in a study of CD8+ T cells in alopecia areata. RNA was isolated and reverse transcribed to cDNA, the sequencing template. TCRdb's copy holds only in-frame clones and misses some; the assay was immunoSEQ multiplex PCR. The sample records around 86,000 clones, over 70% being singletons. Study results and caveats: There was only one nonresponder, so it was unclear how baseline CD8+ expansion relates to response. For lesional scalp, especially alopecia totalis/universalis, clonality was higher than in normal scalp.

This TCR came from a human donor with alopecia areata. The rearrangement links TRBV11-2 to TRBJ2-7; unclear D gene. The specimen was CD8+ T cells sorted from blood, collected between weeks 43 and 45, from a patient treated with tofacitinib. CDR3 nucleotides: TGTGCCAGCAGGGCGATGGGGAAGCAGTACTTC. This sequence encodes CASRAMGKQYF. Combining the CDR3 with reference TRBV11-2 and TRBJ2-7 gives the whole variable domain EAGVAQSPRYKIIEKRQSVAFWCNPISGHATLYWYQQILGQGPKLLIQFQNNGVVDDSQLPKDRFSAERLKGVDSTLKIQPAKLEDSAVYLCASRAMGKQYFGPGTRLTVT.